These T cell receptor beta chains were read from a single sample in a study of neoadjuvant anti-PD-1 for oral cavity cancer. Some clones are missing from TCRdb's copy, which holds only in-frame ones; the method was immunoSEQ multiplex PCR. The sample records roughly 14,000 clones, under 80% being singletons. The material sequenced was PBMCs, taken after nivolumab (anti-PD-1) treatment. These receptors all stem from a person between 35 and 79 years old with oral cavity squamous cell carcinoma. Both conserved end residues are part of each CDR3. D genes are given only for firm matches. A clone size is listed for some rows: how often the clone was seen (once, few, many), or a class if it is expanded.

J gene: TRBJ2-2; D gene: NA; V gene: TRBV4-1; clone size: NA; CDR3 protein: CASSWGLSTGELFF; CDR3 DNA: TGCGCCAGCAGTTGGGGACTCAGCACCGGGGAGCTGTTTTTT
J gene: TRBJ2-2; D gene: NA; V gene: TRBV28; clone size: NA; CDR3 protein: CASSQSSGAAGELFF; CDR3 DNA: TGTGCCAGCAGCCAGAGTAGCGGCGCGGCCGGGGAGCTGTTTTTT
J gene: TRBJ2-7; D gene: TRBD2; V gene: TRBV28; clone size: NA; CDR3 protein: CASSLILAGDSYEQYF; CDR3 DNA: TGTGCCAGCAGTTTAATACTAGCGGGGGACTCCTACGAGCAGTACTTC
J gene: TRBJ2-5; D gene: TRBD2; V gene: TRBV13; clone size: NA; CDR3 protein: CASRRLFGEGETQYF; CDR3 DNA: TGTGCCAGCAGGCGACTCTTCGGGGAGGGGGAGACCCAGTACTTC
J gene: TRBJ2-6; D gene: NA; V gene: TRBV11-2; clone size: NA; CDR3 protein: CASSFIGRGSSGANVLTF; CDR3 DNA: TGTGCCAGCAGCTTTATAGGCAGGGGCAGCTCTGGGGCCAACGTCCTGACTTTC
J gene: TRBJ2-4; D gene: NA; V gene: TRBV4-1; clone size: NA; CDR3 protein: CASSQDTRPSIQYF; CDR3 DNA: TGCGCCAGCAGCCAAGATACGAGGCCCAGCATTCAGTACTTC
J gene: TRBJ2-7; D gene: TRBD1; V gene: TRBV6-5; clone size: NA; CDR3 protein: CASSYGTGYEQYF; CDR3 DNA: TGTGCCAGCAGTTATGGGACAGGCTACGAGCAGTACTTC
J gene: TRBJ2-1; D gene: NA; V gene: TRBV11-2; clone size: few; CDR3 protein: CASSLGWRGRYNEQFF; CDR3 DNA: TGTGCCAGCAGCTTAGGATGGCGGGGCCGGTACAATGAGCAGTTCTTC
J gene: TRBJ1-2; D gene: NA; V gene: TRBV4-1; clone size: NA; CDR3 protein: CASSQVLGRRIYGYTF; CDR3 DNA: TGCGCCAGCAGCCAAGTCCTGGGCAGGAGGATCTATGGCTACACCTTC
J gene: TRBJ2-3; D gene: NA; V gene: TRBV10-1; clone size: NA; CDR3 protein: CASSGGQGLTDTQYF; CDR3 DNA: TGCGCCAGCAGTGGAGGGCAGGGGCTCACAGATACGCAGTATTTT
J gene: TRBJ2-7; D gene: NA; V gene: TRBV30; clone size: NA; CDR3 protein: CAWSVSGEQYF; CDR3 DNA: TGTGCCTGGAGTGTTAGTGGGGAGCAGTACTTC
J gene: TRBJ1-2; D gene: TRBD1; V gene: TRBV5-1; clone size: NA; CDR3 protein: CASSLGYRGGGYTF; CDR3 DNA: TGCGCCAGCAGCTTGGGTTACAGGGGTGGTGGCTACACCTTC
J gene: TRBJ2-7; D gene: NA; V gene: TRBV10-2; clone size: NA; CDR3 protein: CAPNRNEQYF; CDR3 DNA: TGCGCCCCGAACCGGAACGAGCAGTACTTC
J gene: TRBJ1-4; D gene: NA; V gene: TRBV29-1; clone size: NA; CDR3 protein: CSVRSSPNEKLFF; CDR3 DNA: TGCAGCGTGAGGTCCTCCCCTAATGAAAAACTGTTTTTT
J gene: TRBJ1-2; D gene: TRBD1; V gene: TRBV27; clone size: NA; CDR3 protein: CASSQGAAVYGYTF; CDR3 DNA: TGTGCCAGCAGTCAGGGGGCGGCGGTCTATGGCTACACCTTC
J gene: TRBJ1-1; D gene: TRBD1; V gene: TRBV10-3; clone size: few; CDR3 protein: CAISSGQGDTEAFF; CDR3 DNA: TGTGCCATCAGTAGCGGACAGGGAGACACTGAAGCTTTCTTT
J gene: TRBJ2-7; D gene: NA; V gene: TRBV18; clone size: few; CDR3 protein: CASSPGALNNEQYF; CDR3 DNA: TGTGCCAGCTCACCAGGTGCGTTGAACAACGAGCAGTACTTC
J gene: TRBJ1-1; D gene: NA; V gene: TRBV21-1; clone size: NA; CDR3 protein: CASSIDRGTEAFF; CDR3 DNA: TGTGCCAGCAGCATAGACAGGGGTACTGAAGCTTTCTTT
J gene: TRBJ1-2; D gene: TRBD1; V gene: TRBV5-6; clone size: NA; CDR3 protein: CASSLVDREDGYTF; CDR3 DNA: TGTGCCAGCAGCTTGGTCGACAGGGAGGATGGCTACACCTTC
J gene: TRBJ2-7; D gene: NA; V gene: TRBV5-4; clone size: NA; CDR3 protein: CASIETGTGSYEQYF; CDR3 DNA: TGTGCCAGCATCGAAACCGGGACGGGATCCTACGAGCAGTACTTC
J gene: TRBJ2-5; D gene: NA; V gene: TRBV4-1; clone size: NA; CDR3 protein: CASSPSGGGHQETQYF; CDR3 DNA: TGCGCCAGCAGTCCCTCGGGCGGGGGCCACCAAGAGACCCAGTACTTC
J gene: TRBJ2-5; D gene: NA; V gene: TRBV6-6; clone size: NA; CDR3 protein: CASSYSQSLYQETQYF; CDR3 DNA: TGTGCCAGCAGTTACTCGCAATCTCTCTACCAAGAGACCCAGTACTTC
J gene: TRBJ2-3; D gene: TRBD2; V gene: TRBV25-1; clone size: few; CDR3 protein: CASSPLAGNTDTQYF; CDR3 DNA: TGTGCCAGCAGTCCGTTAGCGGGAAACACAGATACGCAGTATTTT